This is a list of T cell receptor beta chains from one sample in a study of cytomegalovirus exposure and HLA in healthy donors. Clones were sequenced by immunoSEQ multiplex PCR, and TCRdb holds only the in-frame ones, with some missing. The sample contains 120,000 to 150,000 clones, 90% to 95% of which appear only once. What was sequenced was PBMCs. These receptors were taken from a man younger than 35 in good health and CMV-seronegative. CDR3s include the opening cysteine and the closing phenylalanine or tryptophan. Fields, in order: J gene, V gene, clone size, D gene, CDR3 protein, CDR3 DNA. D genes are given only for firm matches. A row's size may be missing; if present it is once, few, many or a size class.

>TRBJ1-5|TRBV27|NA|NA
CASRTAPNQPQHF
TGTGCCAGCAGGACAGCCCCAAATCAGCCCCAGCATTTT
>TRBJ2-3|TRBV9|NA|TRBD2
CASSARLAGRGDTQYF
TGTGCCAGCAGCGCCCGACTAGCGGGGCGGGGTGATACGCAGTATTTT
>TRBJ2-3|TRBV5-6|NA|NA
CASSDYMTDTQYF
TGTGCCAGCAGCGATTACATGACAGATACGCAGTATTTT
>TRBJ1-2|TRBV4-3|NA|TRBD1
CASSPRQGNAYGYTF
TGCGCCAGCAGCCCTCGACAGGGGAATGCCTATGGCTACACCTTC
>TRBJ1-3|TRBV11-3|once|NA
CASSRTIGNTIYF
TGTGCCAGCAGCCGGACTATCGGAAACACCATATATTTT
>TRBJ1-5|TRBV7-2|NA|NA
CASSLVAAGGGNQPQHF
TGTGCCAGCAGCTTAGTGGCAGCTGGAGGGGGCAATCAGCCCCAGCATTTT
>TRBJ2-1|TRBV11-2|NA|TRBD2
CASSLGDGAGNHEQFF
TGTGCCAGCAGCTTAGGGGACGGAGCGGGAAACCATGAGCAGTTCTTC
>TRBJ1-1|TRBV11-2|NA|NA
CASSLGRGMNTEAFF
TGTGCCAGCAGCTTAGGCCGGGGAATGAACACTGAAGCTTTCTTT
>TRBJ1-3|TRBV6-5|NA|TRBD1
CASSFIGTAGNTIYF
TGTGCCAGCAGTTTCATCGGGACAGCAGGAAACACCATATATTTT
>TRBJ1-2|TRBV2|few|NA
CASSEAVRDYGYTF
TGTGCCAGCAGTGAAGCGGTCCGGGACTATGGCTACACCTTC
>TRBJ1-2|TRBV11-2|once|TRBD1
CASSPDRGNYGYTF
TGTGCCAGCAGCCCGGACAGGGGCAACTATGGCTACACCTTC
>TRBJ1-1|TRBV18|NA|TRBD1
CASSPTSGTGKEAFF
TGTGCCAGCTCACCTACTTCCGGGACAGGGAAGGAAGCTTTCTTT
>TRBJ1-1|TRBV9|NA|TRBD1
CASSAGNRDRGRNTEAFF
TGTGCCAGCAGCGCCGGAAACCGGGACAGGGGAAGGAACACTGAAGCTTTCTTT
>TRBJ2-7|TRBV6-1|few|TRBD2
CASSETSGGAHEQYF
TGTGCCAGCAGTGAAACTAGCGGGGGGGCCCACGAGCAGTACTTC
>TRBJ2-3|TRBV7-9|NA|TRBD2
CASSFPRREGRYVDTQYF
TGTGCCAGCAGCTTCCCACGGCGGGAGGGCCGGTATGTGGATACGCAGTATTTT
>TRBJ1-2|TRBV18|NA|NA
CASSPGGNVWIDYGYTF
TGTGCCAGCTCACCGGGGGGAAACGTCTGGATAGACTATGGCTACACCTTC
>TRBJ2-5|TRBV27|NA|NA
CASSLVGSGRETQYF
TGTGCCAGCAGTTTAGTTGGATCTGGGAGAGAGACCCAGTACTTC
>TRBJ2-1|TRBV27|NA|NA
CASSFWQGRFGVRQFF
TGTGCCAGCAGTTTTTGGCAGGGTCGTTTTGGTGTTCGGCAGTTCTTC
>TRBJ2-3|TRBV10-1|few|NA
CASSKTLTTSTDTQYF
TGCGCCAGCAGCAAGACTCTGACCACTAGCACAGATACGCAGTATTTT
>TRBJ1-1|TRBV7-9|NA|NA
CASSLSQGMNTEAFF
TGTGCCAGCAGCTTAAGTCAGGGGATGAACACTGAAGCTTTCTTT
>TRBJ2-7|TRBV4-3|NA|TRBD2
CASSQTSGHTYEQYF
TGCGCCAGCAGCCAAACTAGCGGACACACCTACGAGCAGTACTTC
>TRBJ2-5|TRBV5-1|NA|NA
CASSLGGEKTQYF
TGCGCCAGCAGCTTGGGGGGCGAAAAGACCCAGTACTTC
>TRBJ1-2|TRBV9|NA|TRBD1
CASSVGLSPTTGIGGYTF
TGTGCCAGCAGCGTAGGACTATCCCCGACGACAGGGATCGGGGGCTACACCTTC
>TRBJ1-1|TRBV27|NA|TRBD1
CASSSTGATNTEAFF
TGTGCCAGCAGTTCGACAGGGGCGACGAACACTGAAGCTTTCTTT
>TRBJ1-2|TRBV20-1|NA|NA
CSAPASYGYTF
TGCAGTGCCCCAGCGTCCTATGGCTACACCTTC
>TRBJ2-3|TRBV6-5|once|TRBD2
CASRGGFLSDTQYF
TGTGCCAGCAGGGGGGGGTTTTTATCGGATACGCAGTATTTT
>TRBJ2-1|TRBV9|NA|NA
CASSVEAATVYNEQFF
TGTGCCAGCAGCGTAGAAGCGGCGACCGTCTACAATGAGCAGTTCTTC
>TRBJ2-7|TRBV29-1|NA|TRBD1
CSVGEGQGSTYEQYF
TGCAGCGTTGGAGAGGGACAGGGGTCGACCTACGAGCAGTACTTC
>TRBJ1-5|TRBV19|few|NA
CASSIQGNPNQPQHF
TGTGCCAGTAGTATTCAGGGTAACCCCAATCAGCCCCAGCATTTT
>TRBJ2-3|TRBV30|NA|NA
CAWEGGAGTDTQYF
TGTGCCTGGGAAGGGGGGGCGGGCACAGATACGCAGTATTTT
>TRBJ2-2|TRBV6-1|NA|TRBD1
CASSVQKPFPGQGNTGELFF
TGTGCCAGCAGTGTTCAAAAACCGTTCCCGGGACAGGGGAACACCGGGGAGCTGTTTTTT
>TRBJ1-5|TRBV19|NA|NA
CASTNGAGNQPQHF
TGTGCCAGTACCAATGGGGCGGGCAATCAGCCCCAGCATTTT
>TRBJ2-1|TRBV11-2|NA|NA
CASSLVSSTSSYNEQFF
TGTGCCAGCAGCTTAGTGTCCTCCACGAGCTCCTACAATGAGCAGTTCTTC
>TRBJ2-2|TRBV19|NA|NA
CASTSGITGELFF
TGTGCCAGTACCTCGGGGATCACCGGGGAGCTGTTTTTT
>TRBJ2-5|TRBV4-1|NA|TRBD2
CASSQRTSGLGAFRWTQYF
TGCGCCAGCAGCCAACGAACTAGCGGGCTAGGTGCTTTTAGATGGACCCAGTACTTC
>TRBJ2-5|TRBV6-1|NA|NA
CASNRVGEETQYF
TGTGCCAGCAATCGGGTGGGAGAAGAGACCCAGTACTTC
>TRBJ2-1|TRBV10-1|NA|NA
CASSRGVGEQFF
TGCGCCAGCAGTCGAGGCGTAGGTGAGCAGTTCTTC
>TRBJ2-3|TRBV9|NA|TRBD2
CASSIRAGGPEDTQYF
TGTGCCAGCAGCATCCGAGCGGGGGGGCCTGAAGATACGCAGTATTTT
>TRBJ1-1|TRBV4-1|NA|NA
CASSQDGAGVGYTEAFF
TGCGCCAGCAGCCAAGACGGTGCAGGGGTGGGGTACACTGAAGCTTTCTTT
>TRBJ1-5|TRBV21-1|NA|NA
CASIPPGGVGNQPQHF
TGTGCCAGCATCCCTCCCGGGGGGGTAGGCAATCAGCCCCAGCATTTT
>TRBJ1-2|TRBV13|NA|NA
CASSRGRPTGLGYTF
TGTGCCAGCAGCCGGGGGAGACCTACCGGTTTAGGCTACACCTTC
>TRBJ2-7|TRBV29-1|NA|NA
CSVARGYEQYF
TGCAGCGTTGCCAGGGGATACGAGCAGTACTTC
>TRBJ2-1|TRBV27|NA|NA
CASSYSDTGRGYNEQFF
TGTGCCAGCAGTTACTCTGACACAGGGAGGGGTTACAATGAGCAGTTCTTC
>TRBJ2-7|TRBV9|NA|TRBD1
CASSPGQASYEQYF
TGTGCCAGCAGCCCCGGACAGGCGTCCTACGAGCAGTACTTC
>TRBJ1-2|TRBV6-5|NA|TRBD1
CASTSGTGYGYTF
TGTGCCAGCACTTCCGGGACAGGGTATGGCTACACCTTC
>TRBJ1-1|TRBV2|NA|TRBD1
CASSDSGQGAWNTEAFF
TGTGCCAGCAGCGACTCGGGACAGGGGGCTTGGAACACTGAAGCTTTCTTT
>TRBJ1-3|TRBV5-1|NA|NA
CASSPDTSGNTIYF
TGCGCCAGCAGCCCGGACACGTCTGGAAACACCATATATTTT
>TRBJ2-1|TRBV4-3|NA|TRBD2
CASSQAYGRGYEQFF
TGCGCCAGCAGCCAAGCGTATGGGAGGGGCTATGAGCAGTTCTTC
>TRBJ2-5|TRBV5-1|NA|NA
CASSHREYETQYF
TGCGCCAGCAGCCACAGGGAGTATGAGACCCAGTACTTC
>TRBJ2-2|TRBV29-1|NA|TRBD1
CSAGQGATGELFF
TGCAGCGCAGGACAGGGGGCTACCGGGGAGCTGTTTTTT
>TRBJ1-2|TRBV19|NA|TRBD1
CASSQGGSGYTF
TGTGCCAGTAGTCAAGGGGGCTCTGGCTACACCTTC
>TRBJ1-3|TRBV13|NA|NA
CASSLGQGQGNTIYF
TGTGCCAGCAGCCTAGGTCAGGGGCAAGGAAACACCATATATTTT
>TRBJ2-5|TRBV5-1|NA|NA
CASSLVGQKETQYF
TGCGCCAGCAGCTTGGTGGGACAAAAAGAGACCCAGTACTTC